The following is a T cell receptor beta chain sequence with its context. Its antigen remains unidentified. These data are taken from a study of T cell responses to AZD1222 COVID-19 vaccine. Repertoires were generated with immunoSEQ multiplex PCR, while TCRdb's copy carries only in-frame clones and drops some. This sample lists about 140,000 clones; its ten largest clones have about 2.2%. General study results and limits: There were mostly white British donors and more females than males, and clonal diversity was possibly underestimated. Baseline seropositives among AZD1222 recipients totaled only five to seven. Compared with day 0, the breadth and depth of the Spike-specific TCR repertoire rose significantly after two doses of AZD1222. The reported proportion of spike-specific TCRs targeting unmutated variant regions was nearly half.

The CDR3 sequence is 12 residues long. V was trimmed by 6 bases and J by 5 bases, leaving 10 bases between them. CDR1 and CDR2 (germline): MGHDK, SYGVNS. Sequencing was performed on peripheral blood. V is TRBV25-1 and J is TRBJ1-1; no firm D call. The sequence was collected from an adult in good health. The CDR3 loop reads CASRYGQTEAFF. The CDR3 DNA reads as TGTGCCAGCAGGTATGGTCAAACTGAAGCTTTCTTT.